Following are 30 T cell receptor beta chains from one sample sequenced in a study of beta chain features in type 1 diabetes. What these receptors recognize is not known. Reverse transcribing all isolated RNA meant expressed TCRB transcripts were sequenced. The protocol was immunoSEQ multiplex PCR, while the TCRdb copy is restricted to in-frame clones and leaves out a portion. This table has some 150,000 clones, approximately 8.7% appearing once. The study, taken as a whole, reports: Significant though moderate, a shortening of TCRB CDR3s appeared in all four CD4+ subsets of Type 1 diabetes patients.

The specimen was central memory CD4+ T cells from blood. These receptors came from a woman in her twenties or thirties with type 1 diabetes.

Here the CDR3 reads CASSRQREGLGEQYF. The CDR3 DNA sequence: TGTGCCAGCAGTCGGCAGCGGGAGGGCCTCGGCGAGCAGTACTTC. The chain recombines TRBV2 with TRBJ2-7, with 10 nucleotides matching TRBD2. Germline assignment: CDR1 SNHLY and CDR2 FYNNEI. The ends lost 5 bases at V and 6 bases at J; junction bases unmatched: 10. This CDR3 is 15 amino acids long.

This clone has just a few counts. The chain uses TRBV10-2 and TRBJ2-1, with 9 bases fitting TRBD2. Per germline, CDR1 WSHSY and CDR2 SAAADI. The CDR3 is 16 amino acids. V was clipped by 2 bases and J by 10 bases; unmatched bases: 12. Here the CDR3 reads CASSEGLAGVVREQFF. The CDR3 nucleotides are TGCGCCAGCAGTGAGGGCTTAGCGGGAGTTGTACGGGAGCAGTTCTTC.

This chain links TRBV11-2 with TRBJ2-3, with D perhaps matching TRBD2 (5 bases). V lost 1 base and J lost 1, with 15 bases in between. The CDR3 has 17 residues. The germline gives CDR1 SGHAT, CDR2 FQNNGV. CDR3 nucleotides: TGTGCCAGCAGCTTAGGCATCGGGGATTCCGGCACAGATACGCAGTATTTT. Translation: CASSLGIGDSGTDTQYF.

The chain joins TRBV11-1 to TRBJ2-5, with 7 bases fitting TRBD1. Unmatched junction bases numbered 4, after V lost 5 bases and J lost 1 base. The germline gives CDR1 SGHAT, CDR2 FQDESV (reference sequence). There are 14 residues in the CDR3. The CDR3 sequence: CASSHRGSQETQYF. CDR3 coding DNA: TGTGCCAGCAGCCACAGGGGAAGCCAAGAGACCCAGTACTTC.

The CDR3 DNA sequence: TGCGCCAGCAGCTTGGCAGGGGATTCGGAGACCCAGTACTTC. Translated, it gives CASSLAGDSETQYF. This chain connects TRBV5-1 to TRBJ2-5; possible D gene TRBD1, 6 bases. The CDR3 loop spans 14 amino acids. Germline CDR1 and CDR2: SGHRS and YFSETQ. V was clipped by 0 bases and J by 5 bases, with 11 bases between them.

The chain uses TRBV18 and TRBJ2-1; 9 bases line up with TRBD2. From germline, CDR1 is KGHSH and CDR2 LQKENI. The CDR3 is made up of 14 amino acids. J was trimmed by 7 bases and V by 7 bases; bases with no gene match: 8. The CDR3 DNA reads TGTGCCAGCTACTTTAGCGGGAGTTCGAATGAGCAGTTCTTC. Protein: CASYFSGSSNEQFF.

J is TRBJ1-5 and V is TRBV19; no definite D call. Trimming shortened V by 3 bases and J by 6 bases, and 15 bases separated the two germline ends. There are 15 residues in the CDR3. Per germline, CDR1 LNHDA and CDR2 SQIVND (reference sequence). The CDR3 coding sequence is TGTGCCAGTAGTATGGTGATCCGGGAAGCTCAGCCCCAGCATTTT. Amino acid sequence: CASSMVIREAQPQHF.

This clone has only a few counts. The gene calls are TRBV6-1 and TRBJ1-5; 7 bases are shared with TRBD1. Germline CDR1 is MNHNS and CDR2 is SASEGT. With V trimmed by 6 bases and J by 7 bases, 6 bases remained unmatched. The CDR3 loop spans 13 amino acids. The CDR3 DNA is TGTGCCAGCAGCGGAGACAGGGCCCAGCCCCAGCATTTT. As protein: CASSGDRAQPQHF.

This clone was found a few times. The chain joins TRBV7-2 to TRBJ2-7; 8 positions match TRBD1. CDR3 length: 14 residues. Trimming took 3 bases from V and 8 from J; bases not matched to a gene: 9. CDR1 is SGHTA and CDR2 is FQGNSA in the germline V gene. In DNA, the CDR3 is TGTGCCAGCAGCTTCGGAACAGGGGGTAAAAAGCAGTACTTC. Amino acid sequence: CASSFGTGGKKQYF.

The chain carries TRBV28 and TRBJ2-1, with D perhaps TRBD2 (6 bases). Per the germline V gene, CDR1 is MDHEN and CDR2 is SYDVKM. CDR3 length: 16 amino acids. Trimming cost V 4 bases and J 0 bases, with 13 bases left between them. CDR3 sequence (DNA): TGTGCCAGCAGTTCCTCTAGCGCGAGCTCCTACAATGAGCAGTTCTTC. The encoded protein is CASSSSSASSYNEQFF. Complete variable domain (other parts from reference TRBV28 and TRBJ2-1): DVKVTQSSRYLVKRTGEKVFLECVQDMDHENMFWYRQDPGLGLRLIYFSYDVKMKEKGDIPEGYSVSREKKERFSLILESASTNQTSMYLCASSSSSASSYNEQFFGPGTRLTVL.

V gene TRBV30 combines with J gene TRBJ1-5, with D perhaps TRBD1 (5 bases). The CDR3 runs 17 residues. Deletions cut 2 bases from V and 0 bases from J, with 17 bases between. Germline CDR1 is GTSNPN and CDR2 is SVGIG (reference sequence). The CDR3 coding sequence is TGTGCCTGGAGTCGCAGGGATTCGCCCTATAGCAATCAGCCCCAGCATTTT. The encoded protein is CAWSRRDSPYSNQPQHF. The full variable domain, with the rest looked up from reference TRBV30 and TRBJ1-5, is SQTIHQWPATLVQPVGSPLSLECTVEGTSNPNLYWYRQAAGRGLQLLFYSVGIGQISSEVPQNLSASRPQDRQFILSSKKLLLSDSGFYLCAWSRRDSPYSNQPQHFGDGTRLSIL.

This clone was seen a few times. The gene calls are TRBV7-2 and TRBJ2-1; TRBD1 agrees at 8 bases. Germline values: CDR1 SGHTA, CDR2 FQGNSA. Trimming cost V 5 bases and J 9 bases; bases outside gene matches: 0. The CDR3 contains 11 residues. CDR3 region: CASSDRGEQFF. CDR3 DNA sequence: TGTGCCAGCAGCGACAGGGGTGAGCAGTTCTTC.

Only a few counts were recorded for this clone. CDR3 sequence (DNA): TGTGCCAGCAGCTTATCAGGGGACTATGGCTACACCTTC. Translating gives CASSLSGDYGYTF. The chain couples TRBV7-6 to TRBJ1-2; possible D gene TRBD1, 6 bases. The CDR3 length is 13 residues. V lost 2 bases to trimming and J lost 3 bases, with 7 bases between them. Germline V lookup: CDR1 SGHVS, CDR2 FNYEAQ.

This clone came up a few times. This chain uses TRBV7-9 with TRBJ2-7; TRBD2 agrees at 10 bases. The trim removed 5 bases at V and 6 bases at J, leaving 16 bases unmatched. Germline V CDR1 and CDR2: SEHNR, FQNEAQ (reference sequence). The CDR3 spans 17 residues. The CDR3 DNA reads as TGTGCCAGCAGCGACTGGGGGCTAGCGGGAGTTCCCCTCGAGCAGTACTTC. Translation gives CASSDWGLAGVPLEQYF.

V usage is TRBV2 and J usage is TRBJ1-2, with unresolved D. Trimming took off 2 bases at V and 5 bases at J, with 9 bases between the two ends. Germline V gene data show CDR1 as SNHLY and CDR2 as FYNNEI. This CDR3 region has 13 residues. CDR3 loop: CASSENGPYGYTF. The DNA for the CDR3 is TGTGCCAGCAGTGAAAACGGTCCTTATGGCTACACCTTC.

For the CDR3, the DNA is TGCGCCAGCAGCCAGGATCGGGACAGGGGTGGTACCGGGGAGCTGTTTTTT. Translated, it gives CASSQDRDRGGTGELFF. The gene calls are TRBV4-1 and TRBJ2-2, with 10 positions matching TRBD1. The V gene's germline CDR1 is MGHRA and CDR2 YSYEKL. Trimming removed 3 bases from V and 5 bases from J; junction bases left unmatched: 9. The CDR3 sequence is 17 residues long.

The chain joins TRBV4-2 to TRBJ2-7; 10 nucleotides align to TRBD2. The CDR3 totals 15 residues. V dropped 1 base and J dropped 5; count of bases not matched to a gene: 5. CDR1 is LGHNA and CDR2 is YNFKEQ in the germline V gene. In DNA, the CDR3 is TGTGCCAGCAGCCAAGCCGGACTAGCGGAAGACGAGCAGTACTTC. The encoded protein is CASSQAGLAEDEQYF.

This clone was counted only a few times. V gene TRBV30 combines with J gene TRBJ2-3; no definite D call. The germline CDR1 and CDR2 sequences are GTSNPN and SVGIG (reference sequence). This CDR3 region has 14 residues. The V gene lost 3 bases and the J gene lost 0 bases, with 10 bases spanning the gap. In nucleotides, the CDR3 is TGTGCCTGGAGCCTACTCACCAGCACAGATACGCAGTATTTT. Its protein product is CAWSLLTSTDTQYF.

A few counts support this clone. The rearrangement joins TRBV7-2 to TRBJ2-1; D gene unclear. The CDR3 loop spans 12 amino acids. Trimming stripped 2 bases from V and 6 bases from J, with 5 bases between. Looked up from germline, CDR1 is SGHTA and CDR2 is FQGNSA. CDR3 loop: CASSLRFNEQFF. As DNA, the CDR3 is TGTGCCAGCAGCTTACGGTTCAATGAGCAGTTCTTC.

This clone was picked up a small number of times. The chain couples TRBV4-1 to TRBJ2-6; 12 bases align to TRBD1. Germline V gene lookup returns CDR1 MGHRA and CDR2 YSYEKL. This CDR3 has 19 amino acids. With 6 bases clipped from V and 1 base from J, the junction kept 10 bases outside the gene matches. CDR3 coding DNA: TGCGCCAGCAGACTCCCGGGGACAGGGGGCTCGTCTGGGGCCAACGTCCTGACTTTC. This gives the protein CASRLPGTGGSSGANVLTF.

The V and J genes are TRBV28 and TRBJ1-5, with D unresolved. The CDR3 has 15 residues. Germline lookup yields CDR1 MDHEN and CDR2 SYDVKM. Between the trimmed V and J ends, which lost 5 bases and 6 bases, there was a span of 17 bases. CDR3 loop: CASSPLVGRSQPQHF. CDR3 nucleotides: TGTGCCAGCAGTCCCCTGGTAGGTAGGAGTCAGCCCCAGCATTTT.

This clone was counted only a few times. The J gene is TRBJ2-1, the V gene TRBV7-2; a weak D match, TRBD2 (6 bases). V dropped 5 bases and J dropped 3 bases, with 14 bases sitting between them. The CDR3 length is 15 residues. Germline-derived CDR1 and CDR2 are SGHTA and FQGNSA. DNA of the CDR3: TGTGCCAGCAGCCCTATGGCGGGGAGCTACAATGAGCAGTTCTTC. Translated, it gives CASSPMAGSYNEQFF.

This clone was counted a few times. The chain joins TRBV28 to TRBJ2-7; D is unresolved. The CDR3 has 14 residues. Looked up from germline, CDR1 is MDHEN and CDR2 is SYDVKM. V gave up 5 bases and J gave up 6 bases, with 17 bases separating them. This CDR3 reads CASSPPVGRSEQYF. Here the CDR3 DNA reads TGTGCCAGCAGTCCCCCCGTCGGCAGGTCCGAGCAGTACTTC.

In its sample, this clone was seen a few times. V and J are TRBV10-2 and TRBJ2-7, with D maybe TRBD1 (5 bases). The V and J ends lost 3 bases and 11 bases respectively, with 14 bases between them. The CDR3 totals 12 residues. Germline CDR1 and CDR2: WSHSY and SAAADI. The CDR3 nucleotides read TGCGCCAGCAGTGAAGACAGTCCGAGGAAGTACTTC. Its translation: CASSEDSPRKYF.

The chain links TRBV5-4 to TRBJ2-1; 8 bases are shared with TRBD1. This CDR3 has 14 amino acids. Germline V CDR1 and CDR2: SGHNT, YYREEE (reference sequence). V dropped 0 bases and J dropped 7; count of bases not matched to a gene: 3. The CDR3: CASSLGTGPNEQFF. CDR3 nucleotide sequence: TGTGCCAGCAGCTTGGGGACAGGGCCTAATGAGCAGTTCTTC. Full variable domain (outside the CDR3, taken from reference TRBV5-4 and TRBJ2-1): ETGVTQSPTHLIKTRGQQVTLRCSSQSGHNTVSWYQQALGQGPQFIFQYYREEENGRGNFPPRFSGLQFPNYSSELNVNALELDDSALYLCASSLGTGPNEQFFGPGTRLTVL.

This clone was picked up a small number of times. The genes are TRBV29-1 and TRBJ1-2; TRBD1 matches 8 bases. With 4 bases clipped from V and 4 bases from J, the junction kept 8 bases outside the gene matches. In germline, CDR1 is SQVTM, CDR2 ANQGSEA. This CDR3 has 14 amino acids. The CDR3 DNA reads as TGCAGCGTTGTGGGACAGGAACCCCCCTATGGCTACACCTTC. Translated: CSVVGQEPPYGYTF.

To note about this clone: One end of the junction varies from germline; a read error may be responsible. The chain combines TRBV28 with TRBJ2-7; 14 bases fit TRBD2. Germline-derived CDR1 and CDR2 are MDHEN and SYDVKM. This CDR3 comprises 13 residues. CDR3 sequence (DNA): TGTGCCAGCAGTTTAAAGGGACTAGCGGGAGAACCCTTC. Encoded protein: CASSLKGLAGEPF. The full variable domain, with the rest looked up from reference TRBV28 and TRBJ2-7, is DVKVTQSSRYLVKRTGEKVFLECVQDMDHENMFWYRQDPGLGLRLIYFSYDVKMKEKGDIPEGYSVSREKKERFSLILESASTNQTSMYLCASSLKGLAGEPFGPGTRLTVT.

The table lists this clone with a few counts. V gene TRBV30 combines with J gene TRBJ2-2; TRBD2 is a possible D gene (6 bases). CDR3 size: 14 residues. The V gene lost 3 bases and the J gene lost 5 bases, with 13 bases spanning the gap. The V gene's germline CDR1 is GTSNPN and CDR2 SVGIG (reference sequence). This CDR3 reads CAWRVLASTGELFF. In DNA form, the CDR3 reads TGTGCCTGGAGGGTCCTAGCGAGTACCGGGGAGCTGTTTTTT.

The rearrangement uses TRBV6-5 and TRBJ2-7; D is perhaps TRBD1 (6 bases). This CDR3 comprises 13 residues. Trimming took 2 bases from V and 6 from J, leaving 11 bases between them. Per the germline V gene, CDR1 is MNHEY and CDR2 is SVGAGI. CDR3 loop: CASSYVRGGEQYF. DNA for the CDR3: TGTGCCAGCAGTTACGTCAGGGGCGGCGAGCAGTACTTC.

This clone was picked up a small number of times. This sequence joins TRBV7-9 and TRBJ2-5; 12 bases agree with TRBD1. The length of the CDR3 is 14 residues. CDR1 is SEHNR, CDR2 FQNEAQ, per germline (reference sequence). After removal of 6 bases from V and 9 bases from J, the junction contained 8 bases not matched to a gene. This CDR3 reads CASSLGQGASAQYF. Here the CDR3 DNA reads TGTGCCAGCAGTCTGGGACAGGGGGCATCGGCCCAGTACTTC.